This T cell receptor (beta chain) was observed in a study of Tregs in tolerant kidney transplant recipients. Profiled with immunoSEQ multiplex PCR; TCRdb holds only in-frame clones, not every one. The data hold some 70,000 clones, with roughly nine tenths observed a single time. CDR3 length: 14 residues. Germline assignment: CDR1 MNHEY and CDR2 SVGAGI. The ends were cut back, 5 bases at V and 1 base at J, with 10 bases in the middle. This receptor was obtained from a human donor who received a combined kidney and bone marrow transplant. Sequenced here: CD4+ T cells from blood, sampled before the transplant. The chain is built from TRBV6-5 and TRBJ2-3; D call uncertain. CDR3 nucleotides: TGTGCCAGCAGTCCGCCGCCGGGCACAGATACGCAGTATTTT. Amino acids: CASSPPPGTDTQYF.